Listed below are T cell receptor beta chains from one sample, sequenced in a study of cytomegalovirus exposure and HLA in healthy donors. Profiled with immunoSEQ multiplex PCR; TCRdb holds only in-frame clones, not every one. The repertoire holds about 110,000 clones, with over 70% as singletons. Sequencing was performed on PBMCs. These receptors were obtained from a male donor in good health and CMV-seropositive. Both conserved end residues are part of each CDR3.

v_call cdr3_aa
TRBV15 CATSRGLGPQHF
TRBV4-2 CASSLSVGELFF
TRBV7-2 CASSFPPDRVSSYEQYF
TRBV5-1 CASSLDVTLGGQQANYGYTF
TRBV6-1 CASSFTGNKPYGYTF
TRBV7-2 CASSLGSGRGYTF
TRBV7-2 CASSSGLAGYEQFF
TRBV6-5 CASSYQRARTDTQYF
TRBV29-1 CSVEVTLTAGNRNTQYF
TRBV19 CASARLADYNEQFF
TRBV5-3 CARSQGVGQPQHF
TRBV7-9 CASSLTTPPTGDYGYTF
TRBV6-4 CASSSGADTQYF
TRBV7-9 CASSLDGSGRTDTQYF
TRBV6-5 CASSYQTGGNSPLHF
TRBV5-4 CASSLGGNNQPQHF
TRBV4-2 CASSPEMYGTSSYEQYF
TRBV6-5 CASSYLAQSSYNEQFF
TRBV6-1 CASSEIWDSKNSPLHF
TRBV7-2 CASSLDRDRGRREQYF
TRBV13 CASSVWDRAATGYTF
TRBV7-6 CASSSHGQGPGQPQHF
TRBV4-2 CASSVAGSYADTQYF
TRBV9 CASSLWDTRGDGYTF
TRBV28 CASTLTGNTEAFF
TRBV6-1 CASSQGGGYF
TRBV7-2 CASSFSGGDYVKEQYF
TRBV5-1 CASSVQGNQETQYF
TRBV5-6 CASSPRGSGYTF
TRBV7-2 CASSLGLAADTQYF
TRBV7-2 CASREMGQVSNYGYTF
TRBV7-3 CASSPRQGGTEAFF
TRBV28 CASRALVGRTFNEQFF
TRBV7-2 CASSLGRGLRGTEAFF
TRBV5-8 CASSLGDTYNQPQHF
TRBV5-1 CASTQPGDYEQYF
TRBV10-3 CAISGGDATNEKLFF
TRBV28 CASHPGGRQETQYF
TRBV5-4 CASSPRSLSGELFF
TRBV5-1 CASSPDRGADTQYF
TRBV5-1 CASSLGGQKETQYF
TRBV25-1 CASSAAGRGRRETQYF
TRBV19 CASSIRGQGLYEAFF
TRBV9 CASSVVSGTSGGANHEQFF
TRBV28 CASRPYRGGGNQPQHF
TRBV19 CASGVQANTEAFF
TRBV5-1 CASSLGSSGGLRRGEQFF
TRBV5-8 CASSAPTGVRMAQHF
TRBV5-6 CASSRIMSDRSNYGYTF
TRBV7-9 CASSLVGTSGGIQETQYF
TRBV7-9 CASSPGGGRGPGETQYF
TRBV5-1 CASSLDRDYGYTF
TRBV28 CASSPGGGTAQETQYF